Listed below are T cell receptor beta chains from one sample, sequenced in a study of control samples from healthy donors and cancer patients. The table came from immunoSEQ multiplex PCR; TCRdb's copy has only in-frame clones and leaves some out. The sample has roughly 120,000 clones; about 88% are singletons. Sequencing was done on a sample of blood. Source of these receptors: a man aged 45-65 years in good health. Both conserved end residues are part of each CDR3. Each record gives: D gene, CDR3 length, J gene, clone size, V gene, CDR3 protein, CDR3 DNA. A D gene is named only where the DNA matches it firmly. Clone size is not always given. Where it is, it says once, few, many or a class for expanded clones.

-	13	TRBJ1-1	-	TRBV4-1	CASSLSGHTEAFF	TGCGCCAGCAGCCTCTCGGGCCACACTGAAGCTTTCTTT
-	12	TRBJ2-5	-	TRBV5-1	CASSLSQETQYF	TGCGCCAGCAGCCTGAGCCAAGAGACCCAGTACTTC
-	15	TRBJ1-4	-	TRBV4-1	CASSLQTGTNEKLFF	TGCGCCAGCAGCCTTCAGACAGGTACTAATGAAAAACTGTTTTTT
TRBD2	18	TRBJ2-3	-	TRBV24-1	CATSDASPGLAGLDTQYF	TGTGCCACCAGTGATGCCTCACCGGGACTAGCAGGGTTAGATACGCAGTATTTT
-	13	TRBJ2-7	-	TRBV5-6	CASSLVPGAEQYF	TGTGCCAGCAGCTTGGTACCGGGAGCCGAGCAGTACTTC
-	13	TRBJ2-7	-	TRBV28	CASSFGRTYEQYF	TGTGCCAGCAGTTTTGGGCGGACCTACGAGCAGTACTTC
-	14	TRBJ1-1	-	TRBV2	CASSNHQMNTEAFF	TGTGCCAGCAGTAACCACCAGATGAACACTGAAGCTTTCTTT
TRBD1	16	TRBJ2-3	-	TRBV6-6	CASRPGTGAPSDTQYF	TGTGCCAGCAGACCTGGGACAGGTGCTCCCTCAGATACGCAGTATTTT
-	17	TRBJ1-3	-	TRBV15	CATSRDLSSYSGNTIYF	TGTGCCACCAGCAGAGATTTGAGTTCATACTCTGGAAACACCATATATTTT
-	15	TRBJ1-5	-	TRBV10-1	CASSLGAKSNQPQHF	TGCGCCAGCAGCTTGGGGGCAAAGAGCAATCAGCCCCAGCATTTT
-	15	TRBJ1-6	few	TRBV30	CAWENRELDNSPLHF	TGTGCCTGGGAAAACAGGGAACTCGATAATTCACCCCTCCACTTT
-	13	TRBJ1-5	-	TRBV19	CASSWESNQPQHF	TGTGCCAGTAGTTGGGAAAGCAATCAGCCCCAGCATTTT
TRBD2	15	TRBJ2-3	-	TRBV7-3	CASSPALAGTDTQYF	TGTGCCAGCAGCCCCGCACTAGCGGGCACAGATACGCAGTATTTT
TRBD1	16	TRBJ1-1	-	TRBV5-1	CASSPRTGGGQSEAFF	TGCGCCAGCAGCCCAAGGACAGGGGGCGGTCAAAGTGAAGCTTTCTTT
-	13	TRBJ1-1	-	TRBV18	CASSLEVVAEAFF	TGTGCCAGCTCACTTGAGGTAGTCGCTGAAGCTTTCTTT
TRBD1	18	TRBJ1-6	-	TRBV27	CASSPFGTASSYNSPLHF	TGTGCCAGCAGTCCATTCGGGACAGCAAGCTCCTATAATTCACCCCTCCACTTT
TRBD1	15	TRBJ1-5	-	TRBV6-5	CASRTGQGAGQPQHF	TGTGCCAGCAGAACGGGACAGGGGGCAGGTCAGCCCCAGCATTTT
-	15	TRBJ1-4	once	TRBV2	CASRSGKGLNEKLFF	TGTGCCAGCAGGTCAGGGAAGGGGCTTAATGAAAAACTGTTTTTT
TRBD1	15	TRBJ2-3	-	TRBV18	CASSLGTGLGDTQYF	TGTGCCAGCTCACTCGGGACAGGGCTGGGAGATACGCAGTATTTT
-	14	TRBJ2-7	-	TRBV4-2	CASSRGGTPHEQYF	TGTGCCAGCAGCCGAGGCGGGACCCCTCACGAGCAGTACTTC
TRBD1	16	TRBJ2-7	-	TRBV5-4	CASSPDRVASTYEQYF	TGTGCCAGCAGCCCGGACAGGGTTGCATCTACCTACGAGCAGTACTTC
TRBD2	15	TRBJ2-7	-	TRBV5-5	CASSFWSSGTYEQYF	TGTGCCAGCAGCTTTTGGTCTAGCGGAACCTACGAGCAGTACTTC
-	15	TRBJ1-6	-	TRBV5-1	CASSLHFTDNSPLHF	TGCGCCAGCAGCCTACATTTTACGGATAATTCACCCCTCCACTTT